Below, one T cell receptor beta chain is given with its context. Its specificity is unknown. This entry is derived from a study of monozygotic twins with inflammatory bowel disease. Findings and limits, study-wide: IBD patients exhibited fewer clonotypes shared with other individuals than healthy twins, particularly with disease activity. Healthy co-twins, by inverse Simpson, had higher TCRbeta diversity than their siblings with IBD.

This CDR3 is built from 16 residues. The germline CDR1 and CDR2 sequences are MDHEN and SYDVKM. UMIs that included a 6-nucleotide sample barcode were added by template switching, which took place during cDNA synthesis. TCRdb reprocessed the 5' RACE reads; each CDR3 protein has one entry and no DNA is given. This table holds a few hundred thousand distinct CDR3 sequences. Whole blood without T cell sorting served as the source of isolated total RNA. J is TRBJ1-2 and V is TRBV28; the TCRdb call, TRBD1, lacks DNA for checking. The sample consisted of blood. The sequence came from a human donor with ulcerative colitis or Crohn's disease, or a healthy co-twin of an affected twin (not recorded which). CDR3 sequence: CASSLSQGASNYGYTF.